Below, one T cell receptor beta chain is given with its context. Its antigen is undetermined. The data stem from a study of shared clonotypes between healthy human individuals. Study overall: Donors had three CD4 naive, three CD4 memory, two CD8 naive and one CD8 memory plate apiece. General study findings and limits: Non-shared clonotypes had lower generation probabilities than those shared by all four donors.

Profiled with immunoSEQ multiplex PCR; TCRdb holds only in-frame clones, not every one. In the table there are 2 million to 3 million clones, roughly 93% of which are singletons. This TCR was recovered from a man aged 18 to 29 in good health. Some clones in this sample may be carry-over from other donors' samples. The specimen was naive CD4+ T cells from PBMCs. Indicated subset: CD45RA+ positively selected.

CDR3 amino acids: CASRGGANEQFF. CDR3 coding DNA: TGTGCCAGCCGTGGGGGAGCGAATGAGCAGTTCTTC. The chain combines TRBV11-3 with TRBJ2-1; either TRBD1 or TRBD2 may fit D (5 bases each). The CDR3 has 12 amino acids. CDR1 is SGHNT and CDR2 is YENEEA in the germline V gene. Trimming took off 8 bases at V and 7 bases at J, with 12 bases between the two ends.